This T cell receptor (beta chain) came from a study of T cell repertoires in cytomegalovirus infection (dated by TCRdb to about 2019). With regard to the full study: Donor HLA type was relevant to the analysis, as public TCR beta signatures indicated carriage of CMV infection together with the matching HLA type. Points the paper makes about the study in general: Carriers of CMV infection plus the relevant HLA type were discriminated by the cumulative frequency of public TCR beta family members in the study cohort and in an independent roughly 340-donor cohort. In the ex vivo response, HLA-C-restricted CMV-specific TCR beta clonotypes were dominant, and in two of eight donors the single most frequent clonotype came from this HLA-C-restricted group.

The CDR3, cysteine through phenylalanine, is 15 amino acids long. The retained sequence is limited to the CDR3, 45 bases, with the frame set at the first base. Sequences LNHDA (CDR1) and SQIVND (CDR2) are obtained from the germline V gene (reference sequence). Trimming takes 3 bases from V and 6 bases from J, and the germline ends sit 15 bases apart. The table lists this clonotype with many counts. The antigen it recognizes is unknown. No base quality values were provided; no much bigger clone lies one nucleotide off. These reads were obtained on an Illumina HiSeq 1500. TCRdb handled the public reads itself, with Q25 trimming in fastp and clone calling in MiXCR, and kept productive beta chains. Each entry is one CDR3 protein sequence, shown with its most common DNA and genes. This sample gives approximately 290,000 distinct CDR3 sequences in total; roughly 24% of them show up just once. The ten largest make up approximately 15% of the sample.

This sequence originates from a human donor in good health (CMV status not recorded). Some clones in this sample may be carry-over from other donors' samples. The sequenced sample consisted of PBMCs. This receptor chain uses TRBV19 and TRBJ2-1; the D segment may tentatively be TRBD1 or TRBD2, each giving 5 matched bases. The DNA sequence is TGTGCCAGTAGTATTACCGGGGCCGGGTCCAATGAGCAGTTCTTC. Translated, this gives CASSITGAGSNEQFF. Beyond the CDR3, the reference TRBV19 and TRBJ2-1 genes provide the residues; the full variable domain reads: DGGITQSPKYLFRKEGQNVTLSCEQNLNHDAMYWYRQDPGQGLRLIYYSQIVNDFQKGDIAEGYSVSREKKESFPLTVTSAQKNPTAFYLCASSITGAGSNEQFFGPGTRLTVL.